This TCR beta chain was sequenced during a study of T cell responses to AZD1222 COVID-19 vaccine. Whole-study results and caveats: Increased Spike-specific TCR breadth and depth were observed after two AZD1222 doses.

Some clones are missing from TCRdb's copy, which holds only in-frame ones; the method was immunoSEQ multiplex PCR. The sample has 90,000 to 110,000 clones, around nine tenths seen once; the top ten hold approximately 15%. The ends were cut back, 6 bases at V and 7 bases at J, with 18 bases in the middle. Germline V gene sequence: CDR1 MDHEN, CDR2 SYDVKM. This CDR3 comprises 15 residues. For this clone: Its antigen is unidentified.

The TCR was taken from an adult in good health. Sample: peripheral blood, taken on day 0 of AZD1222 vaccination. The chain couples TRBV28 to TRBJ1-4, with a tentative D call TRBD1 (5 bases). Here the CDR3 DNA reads TGTGCCAGCAGCTTAGCCCGGGCGGGGGGTGAAAAACTGTTTTTT. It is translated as CASSLARAGGEKLFF.